These 25 T cell receptor beta chains originate from one sample sequenced in a study of T cells after yellow fever vaccination. From the 5' RACE reads, TCRdb called clonotypes with MiXCR, one entry per CDR3 protein. The sample has 200,000 to 250,000 distinct CDR3 sequences; 6.9% are singletons. Sequencing used CD4+ T cells sorted from PBMCs, obtained 15 days after the yellow fever booster vaccination. The receptors come from a man under 40 who received the YFV17D yellow fever vaccine.

The chain couples TRBV10-3 to TRBJ2-2; the match to TRBD1 covers 8 bases. Losses at the gene ends were 6 bases for V and 7 bases for J; bases not matched to a gene: 7. The V gene's germline CDR1 is ENHRY and CDR2 SYGVKD. CDR3 size: 14 residues. The CDR3 loop is CAIRGTGEGGELFF. The CDR3, as DNA: TGTGCCATCAGGGGGACAGGAGAAGGCGGGGAGCTGTTTTTT.

This clonotype has a handful of counts. The chain employs TRBV7-2 and TRBJ2-3, with TRBD2 matching over 10 bases. This CDR3 has 17 residues. Germline loops: CDR1 SGHTA, CDR2 FQGNSA. J was trimmed by 6 bases and V by 1 base; bases with no gene match: 10. The CDR3 spells CASSLGLLAGASDTQYF. For the CDR3, the DNA is TGTGCCAGCAGCTTAGGCTTGCTAGCGGGAGCGTCTGATACGCAGTATTTT.

This clonotype turned up a few times. The DNA for the CDR3 is TGTGCCAGCAGCCGGGGACAAGGAAGGGGTTACGAGCAGTACTTC. Translating gives CASSRGQGRGYEQYF. The chain links TRBV3-1 to TRBJ2-7; TRBD1 might be the D (6 bases). V was trimmed by 4 bases and J by 4 bases, leaving 17 bases between them. This CDR3 spans 15 amino acids. Germline CDR1 is LGHDT and CDR2 is YNNKEL (reference sequence).

The J gene is TRBJ1-5, the V gene TRBV18; possibly TRBD1 for D (6 bases). The V gene lost 3 bases and the J gene lost 6 bases, with 18 bases spanning the gap. The CDR3 totals 16 residues. CDR1 is KGHSH, CDR2 LQKENI, per germline. The CDR3 nucleotides are TGTGCCAGCTCACCCCGTCAGGCTCAGGGGTCTCAGCCCCAGCATTTT. This sequence encodes CASSPRQAQGSQPQHF.

Ten or more counts support this clonotype. This chain links TRBV7-2 with TRBJ1-2; D is ambiguous. Trimming shortened V by 2 bases and J by 8 bases, and 9 bases separated the two germline ends. Germline CDR1 reads SGHTA; CDR2 reads FQGNSA. The CDR3 consists of 12 residues. The DNA for the CDR3 is TGTGCCAGCAGCTTAACCGGGGTGGGCTACACCTTC. Translating it yields CASSLTGVGYTF.

The chain uses TRBV6-1 and TRBJ1-1; 7 bases match TRBD1. Germline-derived CDR1 and CDR2 are MNHNS and SASEGT. Germline trimming cut 4 bases from V and 1 base from J; bases unmatched to any gene: 15. The CDR3 is 18 amino acids. CDR3: CASSGRQGQTLGNTEAFF. CDR3 nucleotide sequence: TGTGCCAGCAGTGGGAGACAGGGCCAAACTCTGGGGAACACTGAAGCTTTCTTT.

A few counts support this clonotype. V gene TRBV27 combines with J gene TRBJ2-6; no firm D call. The germline gives CDR1 MNHEY, CDR2 SMNVEV (reference sequence). The CDR3 is 16 residues long. Trimming left V 5 bases short and J 2 bases short, with 13 bases between. CDR3 protein: CASSPRLRAGANVLTF. The CDR3 DNA follows: TGTGCCAGCAGTCCGCGCCTAAGGGCTGGGGCCAACGTCCTGACTTTC.

This clonotype was seen repeatedly, ten times or more. V and J are TRBV6-2 or TRBV6-3 and TRBJ2-7; D may be TRBD2 (5 bases). V gave up 6 bases and J gave up 2 bases, with 11 bases separating them. This CDR3 has 13 amino acids. Germline V gene data show CDR1 as MNHEY and CDR2 as SVGEGT. DNA for the CDR3: TGTGCCAGCAGGGCGGGCCAGACCTACGAGCAGTACTTC. Its protein is CASRAGQTYEQYF.

The chain recombines TRBV20-1 with TRBJ2-7; 9 bases are shared with TRBD1. This CDR3 contains 13 residues. The V gene's germline CDR1 is DFQATT and CDR2 SNEGSKA (reference sequence). V gave up 5 bases and J gave up 6 bases; unmatched junction bases: 8. CDR3 in amino acids: CSAPRTGASEQYF. The CDR3 DNA follows: TGCAGTGCTCCCCGGACAGGGGCGAGCGAGCAGTACTTC.

This clonotype was seen a handful of times. The rearrangement links TRBV5-1 to TRBJ2-6; 8 bases fit TRBD1. Losses at the gene ends were 3 bases for V and 2 bases for J; bases not matched to a gene: 4. The CDR3 is made up of 16 amino acids. Germline loops: CDR1 SGHRS, CDR2 YFSETQ. The CDR3 DNA reads TGCGCCAGCAGCTGGCGACAGGGGACTGGGGCCAACGTCCTGACTTTC. This gives the protein CASSWRQGTGANVLTF.

Ten or more counts support this clonotype. Here the CDR3 DNA reads TGTGCCAGCAGCTTCCGTAGACGTACTAGCGGGCTCTCCTACGAGCAGTACTTC. Translating it yields CASSFRRRTSGLSYEQYF. This chain connects TRBV11-2 to TRBJ2-7; TRBD2 agrees at 9 bases. CDR1 is SGHAT, CDR2 FQNNGV, per germline. V was clipped by 3 bases and J by 0 bases; unmatched bases: 12. CDR3 length: 18 residues.

This clonotype has at least ten counts. The chain carries TRBV18 and TRBJ2-3; perhaps TRBD2 as D (6 bases). The V gene's germline CDR1 is KGHSH and CDR2 LQKENI. The CDR3 contains 16 residues. Trimming pared 8 bases from V and 0 bases from J, leaving 18 bases between. The CDR3 DNA reads as TGTGCCAGCCGACAAGGGACTTACCTGAGCACAGATACGCAGTATTTT. It yields the protein CASRQGTYLSTDTQYF.

This clonotype was detected only a few times. This chain uses TRBV7-6 with TRBJ2-7, with D possibly called TRBD1 or TRBD2 (5 bases each). There are 13 residues in the CDR3. Germline V CDR1 and CDR2: SGHVS, FNYEAQ. V was cut by 4 bases and J by 3 bases, with 10 bases left in between. The CDR3 spells CASSSRGDYEQYF. CDR3 in DNA: TGTGCCAGCAGCTCGCGAGGGGACTACGAGCAGTACTTC.

This clonotype occurred many times. The rearrangement joins TRBV12-3 or TRBV12-4 to TRBJ1-1; D might be TRBD1 (5 bases). The length of the CDR3 is 14 residues. V was shortened by 6 bases and J by 4 bases, with 15 bases between the two germline ends. The CDR3 DNA reads TGTGCCAGCAGGTGGGACCAATCGAGCACTGAAGCTTTCTTT. Translating gives CASRWDQSSTEAFF.

The rearrangement uses TRBV20-1 and TRBJ2-2; D is uncertain. The CDR3 is 12 residues long. Germline V gene sequence: CDR1 DFQATT, CDR2 SNEGSKA (reference sequence). V lost 0 bases to trimming and J lost 5 bases, with 4 bases between them. CDR3 protein: CSAREGTGELFF. In DNA form, the CDR3 reads TGCAGTGCTAGAGAAGGAACCGGGGAGCTGTTTTTT.

The J gene is TRBJ1-4, the V gene TRBV5-1; 7 bases are shared with TRBD1. Germline lookup yields CDR1 SGHRS and CDR2 YFSETQ. V trimming: 4 bases; J trimming: 8 bases; junction bases outside the gene matches: 8. The CDR3 length is 14 residues. The CDR3 DNA sequence: TGCGCCAGCAGCGCCGGGACAGAGGGCGAAAAACTGTTTTTT. It codes for CASSAGTEGEKLFF.

This rearrangement joins TRBV7-6 to TRBJ2-2; no reliable D call. V was trimmed by 5 bases and J by 3 bases, leaving 7 bases between them. CDR1 is SGHVS and CDR2 is FNYEAQ in the germline V gene. The CDR3 consists of 13 residues. The CDR3 DNA follows: TGTGCCAGCAGCCCAGAGTACACCGGGGAGCTGTTTTTT. Translation gives CASSPEYTGELFF.

This clonotype was seen a handful of times. This chain joins TRBV20-1 and TRBJ2-3; D gene uncertain. The germline V and J ends were trimmed by 7 bases and 0 bases, with 8 bases remaining between them. CDR3 length equals 12 residues. Germline CDR1 DFQATT, CDR2 SNEGSKA (reference sequence). CDR3 sequence: CSVTPSTDTQYF. Written as DNA, the CDR3 is TGCAGTGTAACCCCTAGCACAGATACGCAGTATTTT.

This clonotype has ten or more counts. V and J are TRBV7-2 and TRBJ2-5; D is unresolved. The CDR3 extends over 11 amino acids. Trimming removed 4 bases at V and 7 bases at J, with 7 bases between. The germline gives CDR1 SGHTA, CDR2 FQGNSA. In DNA, the CDR3 is TGTGCCAGCAGCTCTTTGGGGACCCAGTACTTC. As protein: CASSSLGTQYF.

This chain joins TRBV11-2 and TRBJ2-3; D not resolved. The CDR3 covers 13 residues. The germline gives CDR1 SGHAT, CDR2 FQNNGV. V was pared by 7 bases and J by 6 bases, with 14 bases between. The CDR3 DNA reads TGTGCCAGCACTAGGCGTGTCGCCGATACGCAGTATTTT. It is translated as CASTRRVADTQYF.

This clonotype was counted at least ten times. This chain links TRBV11-2 with TRBJ2-4, with 9 nucleotides matching TRBD2. CDR3 length: 21 amino acids. After removal of 1 base from V and 1 base from J, the junction contained 17 bases not matched to a gene. From germline, CDR1 is SGHAT and CDR2 FQNNGV. DNA for the CDR3: TGTGCCAGCAGCTTAGTCATGGCGGGAGGGGTATCTCTTAATGCCAAAAACATTCAGTACTTC. Translating it yields CASSLVMAGGVSLNAKNIQYF.

On this clonotype itself: A junction end diverges from the germline sequence, so it may reflect a read error. V and J are TRBV5-4 and TRBJ2-3; D possibly corresponds to TRBD2 (9 bases). CDR3 length: 16 residues. Germline CDR1 is SGHNT and CDR2 is YYREEE (reference sequence). CDR3 protein: CDSSGGTGLSTDTQYF. The CDR3 DNA reads as TGTGACAGCAGCGGGGGGACAGGTCTGAGCACAGATACGCAGTATTTT.

This clonotype was counted a few times. This chain connects TRBV5-1 to TRBJ2-2; 7 bases agree with TRBD1. CDR3 length equals 14 residues. In germline, CDR1 is SGHRS, CDR2 YFSETQ. V shed 4 bases and J 5 bases; nucleotides not matched to a gene: 5. CDR3 in amino acids: CASSQGVETGELFF. The CDR3 DNA sequence: TGCGCCAGCAGCCAGGGGGTAGAGACCGGGGAGCTGTTTTTT.

This clonotype was detected a few times. V is TRBV5-5 and J is TRBJ2-5; possibly TRBD2 for D (6 bases). Germline V lookup: CDR1 SGHKS, CDR2 YYEKEE (reference sequence). The CDR3 length is 14 residues. Trimming removed 5 bases at V and 4 bases at J, with 15 bases between. CDR3 sequence (DNA): TGTGCCAGCAGTCCTAACTCCGGGAGAGAGACCCAGTACTTC. This gives the protein CASSPNSGRETQYF.

The rearrangement uses TRBV29-1 and TRBJ2-5; no reliable D call. This CDR3 spans 12 amino acids. Looked up from germline, CDR1 is SQVTM and CDR2 is ANQGSEA. V lost 3 bases to trimming and J lost 5 bases, with 10 bases between them. CDR3 in amino acids: CSVDTHRETQYF. The CDR3 DNA reads as TGCAGCGTTGACACCCACCGGGAGACCCAGTACTTC.